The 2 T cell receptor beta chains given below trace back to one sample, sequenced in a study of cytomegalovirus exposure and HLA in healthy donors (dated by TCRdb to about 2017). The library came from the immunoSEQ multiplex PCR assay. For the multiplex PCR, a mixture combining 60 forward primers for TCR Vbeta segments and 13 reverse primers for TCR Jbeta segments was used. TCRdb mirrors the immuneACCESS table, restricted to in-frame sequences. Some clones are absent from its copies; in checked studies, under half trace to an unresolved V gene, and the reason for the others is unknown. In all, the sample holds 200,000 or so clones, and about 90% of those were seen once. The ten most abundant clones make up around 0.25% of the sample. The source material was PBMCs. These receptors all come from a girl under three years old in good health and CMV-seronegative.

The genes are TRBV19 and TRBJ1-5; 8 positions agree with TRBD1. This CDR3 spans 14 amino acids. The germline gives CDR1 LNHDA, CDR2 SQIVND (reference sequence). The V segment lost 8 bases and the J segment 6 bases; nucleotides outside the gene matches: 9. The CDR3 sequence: CASDPRGRLQPQHF. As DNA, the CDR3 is TGTGCCAGTGATCCCAGGGGGCGACTTCAGCCCCAGCATTTT.

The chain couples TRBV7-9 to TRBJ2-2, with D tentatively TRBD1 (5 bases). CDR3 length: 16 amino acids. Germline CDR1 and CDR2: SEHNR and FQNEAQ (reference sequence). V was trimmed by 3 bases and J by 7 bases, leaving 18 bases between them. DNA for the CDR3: TGTGCCAGCAGCTTTGTCAATCCCCGACAGCTCGGGGAGCTGTTTTTT. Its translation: CASSFVNPRQLGELFF.